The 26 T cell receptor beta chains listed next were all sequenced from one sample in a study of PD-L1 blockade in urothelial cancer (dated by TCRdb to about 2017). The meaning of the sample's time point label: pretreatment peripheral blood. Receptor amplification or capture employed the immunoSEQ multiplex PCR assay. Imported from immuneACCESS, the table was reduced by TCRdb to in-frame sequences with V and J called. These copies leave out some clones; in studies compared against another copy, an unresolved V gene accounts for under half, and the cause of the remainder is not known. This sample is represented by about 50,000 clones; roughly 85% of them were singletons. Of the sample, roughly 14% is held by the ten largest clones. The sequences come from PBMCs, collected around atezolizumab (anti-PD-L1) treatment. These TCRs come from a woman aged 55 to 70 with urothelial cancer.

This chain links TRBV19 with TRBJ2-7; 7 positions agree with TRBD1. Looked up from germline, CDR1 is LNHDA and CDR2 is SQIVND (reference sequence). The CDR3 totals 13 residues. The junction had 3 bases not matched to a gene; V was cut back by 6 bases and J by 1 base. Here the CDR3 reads CASSPGQSYEQYF. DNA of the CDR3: TGTGCCAGTAGCCCGGGACAGTCCTACGAGCAGTACTTC.

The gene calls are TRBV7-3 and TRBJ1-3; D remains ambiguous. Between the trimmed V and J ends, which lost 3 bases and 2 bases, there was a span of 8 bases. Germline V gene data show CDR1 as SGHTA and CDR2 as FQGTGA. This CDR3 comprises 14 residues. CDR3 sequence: CASSLGGAGNTIYF. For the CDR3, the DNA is TGTGCCAGCAGCTTGGGCGGGGCTGGAAACACCATATATTTT.

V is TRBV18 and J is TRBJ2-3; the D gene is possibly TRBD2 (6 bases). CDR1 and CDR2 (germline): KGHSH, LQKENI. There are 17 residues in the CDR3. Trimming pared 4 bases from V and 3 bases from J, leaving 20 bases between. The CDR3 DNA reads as TGTGCCAGCTCACAACATTCGGCGGGAATGGGGACAGATACGCAGTATTTT. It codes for CASSQHSAGMGTDTQYF.

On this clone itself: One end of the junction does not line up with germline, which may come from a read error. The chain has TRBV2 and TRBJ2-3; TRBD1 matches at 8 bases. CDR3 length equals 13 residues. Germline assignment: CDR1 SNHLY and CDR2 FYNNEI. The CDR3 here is CASRRTLRDRPPF. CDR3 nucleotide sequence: TGTGCCAGCAGGAGGACCCTCCGGGACAGGCCCCCTTTT.

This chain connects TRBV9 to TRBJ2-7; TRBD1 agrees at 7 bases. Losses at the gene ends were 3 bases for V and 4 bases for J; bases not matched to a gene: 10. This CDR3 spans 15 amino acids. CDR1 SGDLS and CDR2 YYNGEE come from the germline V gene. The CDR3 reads CASSEQGFDGYEQYF. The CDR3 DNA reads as TGTGCCAGCAGCGAACAGGGGTTCGACGGGTACGAGCAGTACTTC.

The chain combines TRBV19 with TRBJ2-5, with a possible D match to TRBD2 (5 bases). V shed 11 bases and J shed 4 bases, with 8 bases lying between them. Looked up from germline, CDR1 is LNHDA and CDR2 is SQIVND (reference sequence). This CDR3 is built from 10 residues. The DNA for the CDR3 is TGTGCCTCCGGGGTAGAGACCCAGTACTTC. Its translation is CASGVETQYF.

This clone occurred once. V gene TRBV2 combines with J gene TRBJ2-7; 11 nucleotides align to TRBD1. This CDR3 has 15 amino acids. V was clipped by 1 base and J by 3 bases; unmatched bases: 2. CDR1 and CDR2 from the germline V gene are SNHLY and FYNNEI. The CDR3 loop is CASSEGTGGFYEQYF. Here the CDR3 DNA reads TGTGCCAGCAGTGAAGGGACAGGGGGCTTCTACGAGCAGTACTTC.

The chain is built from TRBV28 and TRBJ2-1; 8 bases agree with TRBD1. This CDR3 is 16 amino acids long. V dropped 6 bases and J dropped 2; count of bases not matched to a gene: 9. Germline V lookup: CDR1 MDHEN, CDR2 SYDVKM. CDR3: CASRSTQGAPYNEQFF. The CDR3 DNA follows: TGTGCCAGCAGGTCGACCCAGGGGGCCCCCTACAATGAGCAGTTCTTC.

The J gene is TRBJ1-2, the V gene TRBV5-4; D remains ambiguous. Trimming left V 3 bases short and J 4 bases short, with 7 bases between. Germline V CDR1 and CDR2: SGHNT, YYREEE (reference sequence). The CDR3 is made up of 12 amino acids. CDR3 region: CASSWGVYGYTF. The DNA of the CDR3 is TGTGCCAGCAGCTGGGGAGTCTATGGCTACACCTTC.

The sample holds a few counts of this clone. The CDR3 loop is CASSPTQEVTRYGYTF. In DNA, the CDR3 is TGTGCCAGCTCACCAACACAGGAAGTAACACGCTATGGCTACACCTTC. V gene TRBV18 combines with J gene TRBJ1-2, with a weak D call TRBD1 (5 bases). V lost 2 bases and J lost 4, with 17 bases in between. Germline-derived CDR1 and CDR2 are KGHSH and LQKENI. The CDR3 sequence is 16 residues long. The variable domain in full, with the rest retrieved from reference TRBV18 and TRBJ1-2, is NAGVMQNPRHLVRRRGQEARLRCSPMKGHSHVYWYRQLPEEGLKFMVYLQKENIIDESGMPKERFSAEFPKEGPSILRIQQVVRGDSAAYFCASSPTQEVTRYGYTFGSGTRLTVV.

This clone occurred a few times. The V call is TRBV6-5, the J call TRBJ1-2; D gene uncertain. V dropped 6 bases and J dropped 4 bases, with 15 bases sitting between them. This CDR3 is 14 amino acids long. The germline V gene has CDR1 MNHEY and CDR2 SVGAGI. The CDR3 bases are TGTGCCAGCAGCCTCCGGGAGAGCAGCTATGGCTACACCTTC. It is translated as CASSLRESSYGYTF.

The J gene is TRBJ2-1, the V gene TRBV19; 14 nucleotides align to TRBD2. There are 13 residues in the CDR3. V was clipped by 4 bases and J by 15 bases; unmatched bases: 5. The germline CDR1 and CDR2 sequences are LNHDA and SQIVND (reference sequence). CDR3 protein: CASSRGTSGSRFF. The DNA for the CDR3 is TGTGCCAGTAGTAGAGGGACTAGCGGGAGTCGGTTCTTC.

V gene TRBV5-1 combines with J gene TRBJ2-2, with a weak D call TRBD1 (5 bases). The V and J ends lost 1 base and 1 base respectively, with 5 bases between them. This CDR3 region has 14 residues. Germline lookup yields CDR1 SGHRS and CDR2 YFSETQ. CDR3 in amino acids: CASSLTGNTGELFF. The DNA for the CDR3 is TGCGCCAGCAGCTTGACAGGGAACACCGGGGAGCTGTTTTTT.

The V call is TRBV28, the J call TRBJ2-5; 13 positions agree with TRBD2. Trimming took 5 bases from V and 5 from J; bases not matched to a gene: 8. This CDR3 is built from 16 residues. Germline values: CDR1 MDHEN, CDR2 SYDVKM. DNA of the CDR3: TGTGCCAGCAGTGTAACTAGCGGGGGGGCCGGGGAGACCCAGTACTTC. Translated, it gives CASSVTSGGAGETQYF.

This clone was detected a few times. The CDR3 sequence: CASRKDSWETQYF. The CDR3 DNA is TGTGCCAGCAGGAAGGACAGTTGGGAGACCCAGTACTTC. The chain recombines TRBV28 with TRBJ2-5; TRBD1 might be the D (6 bases). The CDR3 runs 13 residues. Per germline, CDR1 MDHEN and CDR2 SYDVKM. Trimming removed 6 bases at V and 5 bases at J, with 13 bases between.

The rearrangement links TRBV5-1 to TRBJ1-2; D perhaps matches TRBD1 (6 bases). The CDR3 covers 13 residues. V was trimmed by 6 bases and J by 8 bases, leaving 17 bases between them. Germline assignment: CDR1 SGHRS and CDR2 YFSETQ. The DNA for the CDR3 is TGCGCCAGCAAACCACTACAGGGAGGGGGCTACACCTTC. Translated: CASKPLQGGGYTF.

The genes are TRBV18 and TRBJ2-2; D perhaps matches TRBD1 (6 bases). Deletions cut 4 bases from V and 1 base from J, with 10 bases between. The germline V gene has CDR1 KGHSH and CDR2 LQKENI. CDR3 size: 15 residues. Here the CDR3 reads CASSLSQGNTGELFF. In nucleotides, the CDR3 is TGTGCCAGCTCACTATCACAGGGGAACACCGGGGAGCTGTTTTTT.

CDR3 sequence: CASSPPGPYNEQFF. In DNA, the CDR3 is TGTGCCAGCTCACCACCGGGGCCCTACAATGAGCAGTTCTTC. The rearrangement joins TRBV18 to TRBJ2-1; a possible D gene is TRBD1 (5 bases). The CDR3 has 14 amino acids. CDR1 and CDR2 from the germline V gene are KGHSH and LQKENI. V was trimmed by 0 bases and J by 2 bases, leaving 5 bases between them.

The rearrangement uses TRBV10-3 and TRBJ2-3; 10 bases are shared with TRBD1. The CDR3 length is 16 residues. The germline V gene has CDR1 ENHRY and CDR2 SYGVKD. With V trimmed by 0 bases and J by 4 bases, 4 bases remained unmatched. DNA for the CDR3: TGTGCCATCAGTGAGTCGACAGGGGGCTTGTCAGATACGCAGTATTTT. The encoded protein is CAISESTGGLSDTQYF.

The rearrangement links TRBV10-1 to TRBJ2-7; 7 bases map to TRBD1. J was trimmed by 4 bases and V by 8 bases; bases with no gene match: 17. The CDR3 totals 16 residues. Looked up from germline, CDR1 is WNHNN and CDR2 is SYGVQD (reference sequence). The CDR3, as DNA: TGCGCCAGCCCCGAGGAGGCAGGGGGTCACTGTTACGAGCAGTACTTC. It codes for CASPEEAGGHCYEQYF.

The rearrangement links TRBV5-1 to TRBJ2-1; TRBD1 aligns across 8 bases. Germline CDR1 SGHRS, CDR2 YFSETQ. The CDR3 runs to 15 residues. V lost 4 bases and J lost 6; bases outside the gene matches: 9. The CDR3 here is CASSQGQVGPNEQFF. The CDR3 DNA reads TGCGCCAGCAGCCAGGGACAGGTGGGCCCCAATGAGCAGTTCTTC. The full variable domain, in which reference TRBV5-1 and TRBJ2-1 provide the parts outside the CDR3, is KAGVTQTPRYLIKTRGQQVTLSCSPISGHRSVSWYQQTPGQGLQFLFEYFSETQRNKGNFPGRFSGRQFSNSRSEMNVSTLELGDSALYLCASSQGQVGPNEQFFGPGTRLTVL.

The CDR3 loop is CASRGQGIGNYGYTF. The CDR3 DNA reads as TGCGCCAGCAGGGGACAGGGCATAGGGAACTATGGCTACACCTTC. V gene TRBV5-1 combines with J gene TRBJ1-2, with TRBD1 matching over 9 bases. With V trimmed by 5 bases and J by 2 bases, 7 bases remained unmatched. The CDR3 length is 15 residues. Per germline, CDR1 SGHRS and CDR2 YFSETQ.

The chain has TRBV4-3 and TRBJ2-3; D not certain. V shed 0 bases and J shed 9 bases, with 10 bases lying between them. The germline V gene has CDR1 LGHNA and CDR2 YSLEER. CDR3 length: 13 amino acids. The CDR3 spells CASSQDLGQTQYF. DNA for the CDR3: TGCGCCAGCAGCCAAGATCTTGGGCAGACGCAGTATTTT.

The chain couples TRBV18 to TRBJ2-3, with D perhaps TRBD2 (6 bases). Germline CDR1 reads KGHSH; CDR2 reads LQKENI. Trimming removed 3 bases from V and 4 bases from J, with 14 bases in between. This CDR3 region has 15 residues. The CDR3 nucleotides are TGTGCCAGCTCACCGAGGGAGGCCGGCGCAGATACGCAGTATTTT. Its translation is CASSPREAGADTQYF. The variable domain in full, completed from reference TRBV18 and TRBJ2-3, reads NAGVMQNPRHLVRRRGQEARLRCSPMKGHSHVYWYRQLPEEGLKFMVYLQKENIIDESGMPKERFSAEFPKEGPSILRIQQVVRGDSAAYFCASSPREAGADTQYFGPGTRLTVL.

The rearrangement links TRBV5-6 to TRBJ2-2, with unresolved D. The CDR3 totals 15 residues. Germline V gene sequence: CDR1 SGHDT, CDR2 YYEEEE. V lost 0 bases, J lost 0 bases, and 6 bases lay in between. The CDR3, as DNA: TGTGCCAGCAGCTTGGCAGGCGCGAACACCGGGGAGCTGTTTTTT. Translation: CASSLAGANTGELFF.

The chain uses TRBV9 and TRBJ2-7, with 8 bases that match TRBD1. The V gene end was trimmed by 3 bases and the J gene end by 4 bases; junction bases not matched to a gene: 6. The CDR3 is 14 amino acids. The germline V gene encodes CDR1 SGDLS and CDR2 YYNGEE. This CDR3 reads CASSAGTGRYEQYF. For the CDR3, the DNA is TGTGCCAGCAGCGCTGGGACAGGCCGTTACGAGCAGTACTTC. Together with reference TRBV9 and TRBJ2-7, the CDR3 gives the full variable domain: DSGVTQTPKHLITATGQRVTLRCSPRSGDLSVYWYQQSLDQGLQFLIQYYNGEERAKGNILERFSAQQFPDLHSELNLSSLELGDSALYFCASSAGTGRYEQYFGPGTRLTVT.